The rows below give T cell receptor beta chains drawn from one sample of a study of somatic mutations in cytotoxic T cells in rheumatoid arthritis. TCRdb's copy holds only in-frame clones and misses some; the assay was immunoSEQ multiplex PCR. In the table there are some 26,000 clones, around 76% of which are singletons. Sequencing was performed on CD8+ T cells sorted from blood. These receptors came from a man aged 45 to 65 in good health. Both conserved end residues are part of each CDR3. Each record gives: V gene, J gene, D gene, clone size, CDR3 DNA, CDR3 protein. A D gene is named only where the DNA matches it firmly. Some rows mark clone size as missing; the rest say once, few, many or name a class of expanded clone.

>TRBV9|TRBJ1-1|.|medium-sized
TGTGCCAGCAGCCCGATGGGGATGGGGGGGAATGAAGCTTTCTTT
CASSPMGMGGNEAFF
>TRBV6-6|TRBJ2-2|TRBD1|.
TGTGCCAGCAGTTACGGGCAGGGGGCGAGCGGGGAGCTGTTTTTT
CASSYGQGASGELFF
>TRBV28|TRBJ2-1|TRBD1|.
TGTGCCAGCAAACCCCGGGACAGGGGCTACAATGAGCAGTTCTTC
CASKPRDRGYNEQFF
>TRBV7-9|TRBJ2-7|TRBD2|.
TGTGCCAGCAGCTTAGACAGGGGACTAGCGGGAGAATCTTCCTACGAGCAGTACTTC
CASSLDRGLAGESSYEQYF
>TRBV27|TRBJ2-7|TRBD1|.
TGTGCCAGCAGTTCAAGGGGGCCAACCCTTTCCTACGAGCAGTACTTC
CASSSRGPTLSYEQYF
>TRBV5-3|TRBJ2-2|TRBD2|once
TGTGCCAGAAGCTTGGGTTCTAGCGGGAGCCCGAACACCGGGGAGCTGTTTTTT
CARSLGSSGSPNTGELFF
>TRBV10-3|TRBJ2-7|.|.
TGTGCCATCAGTGAGTCCAAGCGGAGCTCCTACGAGCAGTACTTC
CAISESKRSSYEQYF
>TRBV6-6|TRBJ1-5|.|.
TGTGCCAGCGGCAGCTATAGCAATCAGCCCCAGCATTTT
CASGSYSNQPQHF
>TRBV7-8|TRBJ2-1|TRBD2|.
TGTGCCAGCAGCCCCGATACGGCGGGAGGGTGGAATGAGCAGTTCTTC
CASSPDTAGGWNEQFF
>TRBV13|TRBJ1-2|TRBD1|.
TGTGCCAGCAGCTTAAACAGGGGACCCTATGGCTACACCTTC
CASSLNRGPYGYTF
>TRBV9|TRBJ2-1|.|.
TGTGCCAGCAGCGAACTCGGAGGGACGTCCTACAATGAGCAGTTCTTC
CASSELGGTSYNEQFF
>TRBV10-3|TRBJ2-1|.|.
TGTGCCATCAGTAGTACACCTAGCGATGAGCAGTTCTTC
CAISSTPSDEQFF
>TRBV7-9|TRBJ2-1|.|.
TGTGCCAGCAGCTTAGTGATATCGGCCAATGAGCAGTTCTTC
CASSLVISANEQFF
>TRBV7-8|TRBJ1-2|TRBD1|.
TGTGCCAGCAGCTTAAGGGCTGGGGGGTTTACGGGAGACAGGGGGCTTGGCTACACCTTC
CASSLRAGGFTGDRGLGYTF
>TRBV27|TRBJ2-3|.|.
TGTGCCAGCCGTCGTGGGAGTACAGATACGCAGTATTTT
CASRRGSTDTQYF
>TRBV11-3|TRBJ2-6|TRBD1|.
TGTGCCAGCAGCTTAGAGGGACAGGTACCGGCTGGGGCCAACGTCCTGACTTTC
CASSLEGQVPAGANVLTF
>TRBV11-2|TRBJ1-2|.|.
TGTGCCAGCAGCTTACACAGGGCGTTGGGCTACACCTTC
CASSLHRALGYTF
>TRBV4-1|TRBJ2-5|.|.
TGCGCCAGCAGCCAAGATCGGCGGACACAGCGGGAGACCCAGTACTTC
CASSQDRRTQRETQYF
>TRBV19|TRBJ1-3|.|.
TGTGCCAGTAGTATGGGCAGTGTGGCTGGAAACACCATATATTTT
CASSMGSVAGNTIYF
>TRBV28|TRBJ1-5|.|.
TGTGCCAGCAGCATTGGGAATCAGCCCCAGCATTTT
CASSIGNQPQHF
>TRBV7-9|TRBJ2-1|TRBD2|few
TGTGCCAGCAGCTTAGTAGCGGGAGTCGACAATGAGCAGTTCTTC
CASSLVAGVDNEQFF
>TRBV25-1|TRBJ1-6|.|.
TGTGCCAGCAGTGAAGAGAGCGGGGGCGCAAATTCACCCCTCCACTTT
CASSEESGGANSPLHF
>TRBV30|TRBJ1-5|.|.
TGTGCCTGGAGGTCAAACGCAGGGGGCAATCAGCCCCAGCATTTT
CAWRSNAGGNQPQHF
>TRBV5-6|TRBJ1-1|.|.
TGTGCCAGCAGCACCAATCGGGAGGCTGAAGCTTTCTTT
CASSTNREAEAFF
>TRBV7-9|TRBJ2-1|.|.
TGTGCCAGCAAAATCGGCGGGATAAGCTCCTACAATGAGCAGTTCTTC
CASKIGGISSYNEQFF
>TRBV7-6|TRBJ1-4|.|.
TGTGCCAGCAGCCCGGGACCCGGATATTCAAGAAATGAAAAACTGTTTTTT
CASSPGPGYSRNEKLFF
>TRBV6-5|TRBJ2-7|TRBD1|.
TGTGCCAGCAGGGGACAGGGAATGACCTACGAGCAGTACTTC
CASRGQGMTYEQYF
>TRBV30|TRBJ2-7|.|.
TGTGCCTGGAGCGACGGGGCCTACGAGCAGTACTTC
CAWSDGAYEQYF
>TRBV27|TRBJ2-2|.|once
TGTGCCAGCAGTTATGTTATTGGGTTCACCGGGGAGCTGTTTTTT
CASSYVIGFTGELFF
>TRBV7-2|TRBJ1-3|.|.
TGTGCCAGCAGCTTAGATTCGGGTTCCGGAAACACCATATATTTT
CASSLDSGSGNTIYF
>TRBV7-8|TRBJ1-1|.|.
TGTGCCAGCAGCTTAGCGCGGTACATCATGAACACTGAAGCTTTCTTT
CASSLARYIMNTEAFF
>TRBV19|TRBJ2-1|TRBD2|.
TGTGCCAGTAGTATTAGGACTAGCGCTTACAATGAGCAGTTCTTC
CASSIRTSAYNEQFF
>TRBV11-3|TRBJ2-1|.|.
TGTGCCAGCAGCCCCCAGAGAGCGAATGAGCAGTTCTTC
CASSPQRANEQFF
>TRBV5-8|TRBJ1-1|.|.
TGTGCCAGCAGCGCCGTCTACAGGGAGGGGAACACTGAAGCTTTCTTT
CASSAVYREGNTEAFF
>TRBV10-3|TRBJ2-5|.|.
TGTGCCATCAGTGAGTCGGGGGGTTCAGGCGAGACCCAGTACTTC
CAISESGGSGETQYF
>TRBV2|TRBJ2-7|TRBD1|.
TGTGCCAGCAGTTACGGGACAGGGACGAGCGAGCAGTACTTC
CASSYGTGTSEQYF
>TRBV7-9|TRBJ1-2|TRBD1|.
TGTGCCAGCAGCTTAGGGACAGGGGGTGTTTATGGCTACACCTTC
CASSLGTGGVYGYTF
>TRBV5-5|TRBJ2-7|TRBD1|.
TGTGCCAGCAGCGTACATGTAACCGGGACAGCTTCCTACGAGCAGTACTTC
CASSVHVTGTASYEQYF
>TRBV9|TRBJ2-7|TRBD2|.
TGTGCCAGCAGCGTAGGAGCGGGAGTCCACGAGCAGTACTTC
CASSVGAGVHEQYF
>TRBV19|TRBJ2-7|.|.
TGTGCCAGTAGTATAGATCTGTTTACCAGTAGCTACGAGCAGTACTTC
CASSIDLFTSSYEQYF
>TRBV4-2|TRBJ2-7|TRBD2|.
TGTGCCAGCAGCCAAGAGATGGGACTAGCGGCCTGGAAGTCCTACGAGCAGTACTTC
CASSQEMGLAAWKSYEQYF
>TRBV6-7|TRBJ2-4|.|.
TGTGCCAGCAGGGCGGCAGTAGCCAAAAACATTCAGTACTTC
CASRAAVAKNIQYF
>TRBV7-9|TRBJ1-5|.|.
TGTGCCAGCAGCTTAGGGACAGTCCGACAGCCCCAGCATTTT
CASSLGTVRQPQHF
>TRBV5-1|TRBJ2-7|.|medium-sized
TGCGCCAGCAGCGTAGAGGGACGGCCGTACTACGAGCAGTACTTC
CASSVEGRPYYEQYF
>TRBV7-9|TRBJ1-1|.|.
TGTGCCAGCAGCTTAGTGAAGGGGATAGCTGAAGCTTTCTTT
CASSLVKGIAEAFF
>TRBV7-6|TRBJ2-7|TRBD1|once
TGTGCCAGCAGCCCTGACAGGGCCCACGAGCAGTACTTC
CASSPDRAHEQYF
>TRBV11-3|TRBJ2-5|.|.
TGTGCCAGCAGCTTATGGGGGCTTGGCGGGATAAGCGGAGAGACCCAGTACTTC
CASSLWGLGGISGETQYF
>TRBV27|TRBJ2-1|.|.
TGTGCCAGCAGTTTAGGTGGAGGGCCTTCGTTTGGCAATGAGCAGTTCTTC
CASSLGGGPSFGNEQFF